This passage covers 27 T cell receptor beta chains from one sample sequenced in a study of control samples from healthy donors and cancer patients. Clones were read by immunoSEQ multiplex PCR, and TCRdb kept only the in-frame ones, dropping some. Among around 150,000 clones, just under 95% were seen once, and the ten largest hold 8.5%. The sequenced material came from blood. The receptors originated from a woman in her thirties or forties in good health.

The rearrangement uses TRBV7-2 and TRBJ1-3, with no clear D. Germline V gives CDR1 SGHTA, CDR2 FQGNSA. This CDR3 contains 14 residues. V dropped 5 bases and J dropped 2 bases, with 10 bases sitting between them. CDR3: CASSPGAAGNTIYF. As DNA, the CDR3 is TGTGCCAGCAGCCCCGGAGCGGCTGGAAACACCATATATTTT.

In DNA, the CDR3 is TGTGCCATCAGTGAGTCGGACCGACAGGGAAGCAATCAGCCCCAGCATTTT. Translation: CAISESDRQGSNQPQHF. This chain uses TRBV10-3 with TRBJ1-5, with TRBD1 matching over 7 bases. The CDR3 has 17 amino acids. Trimming at V came to 0 bases and at J to 1 base, leaving 6 bases not matched to a gene. The V gene's germline CDR1 is ENHRY and CDR2 SYGVKD.

The rearrangement joins TRBV6-2 or TRBV6-3 to TRBJ1-1; no reliable D call. V gave up 2 bases and J gave up 6 bases, with 13 bases separating them. Germline assignment: CDR1 MNHEY and CDR2 SVGEGT. There are 14 residues in the CDR3. CDR3 bases: TGTGCCAGCAGTTACGCGGGAATAGGAGCTGAAGCTTTCTTT. Translation gives CASSYAGIGAEAFF.

This rearrangement joins TRBV2 to TRBJ2-3; D is undetermined. There are 11 residues in the CDR3. V lost 6 bases and J 9 bases, leaving 10 bases between the germline ends. The germline CDR1 and CDR2 sequences are SNHLY and FYNNEI. The CDR3 region has the DNA TGTGCCAGCAGGGATCGGCCCACGCAGTATTTT. Protein sequence: CASRDRPTQYF.

The chain employs TRBV10-3 and TRBJ1-5, with 7 bases matching TRBD1. V was pared by 3 bases and J by 3 bases, with 5 bases of the junction left unmatched. From germline, CDR1 is ENHRY and CDR2 SYGVKD. CDR3 length equals 15 residues. CDR3 protein: CAISDPGTDNQPQHF. CDR3 nucleotides: TGTGCCATCAGTGACCCCGGGACAGACAATCAGCCCCAGCATTTT.

J is TRBJ1-1 and V is TRBV5-8; D remains ambiguous. There are 15 residues in the CDR3. The germline CDR1 and CDR2 sequences are SGHTS and YDEGEE. Trimming removed 2 bases at V and 4 bases at J, with 15 bases between. The CDR3 coding sequence is TGTGCCAGCAGCTTTTACGACGGCCTCGGCACTGAAGCTTTCTTT. Its translation is CASSFYDGLGTEAFF. Using reference TRBV5-8 and TRBJ1-1 for the parts outside the CDR3, the full variable domain is EAGVTQSPTHLIKTRGQQATLRCSPISGHTSVYWYQQALGLGLQFLLWYDEGEERNRGNFPPRFSGRQFPNYSSELNVNALELEDSALYLCASSFYDGLGTEAFFGQGTRLTVV.

The chain couples TRBV11-3 to TRBJ2-5; a weak D match, TRBD2 (5 bases). There are 14 residues in the CDR3. Trimming took 1 base from V and 0 from J, leaving 6 bases between them. Germline values: CDR1 SGHNT, CDR2 YENEEA. The CDR3: CASSLGGNQETQYF. CDR3 sequence (DNA): TGTGCCAGCAGCTTAGGAGGGAACCAAGAGACCCAGTACTTC.

This chain uses TRBV10-3 with TRBJ1-1; 7 bases fit TRBD1. Germline-derived CDR1 and CDR2 are ENHRY and SYGVKD. CDR3 length equals 17 residues. The trim removed 1 base at V and 0 bases at J, leaving 8 bases unmatched. As DNA, the CDR3 is TGTGCCATCAGTGAGTACAGGGGATACCTCGTGAACACTGAAGCTTTCTTT. Translation gives CAISEYRGYLVNTEAFF.

The count of this clone is one. The chain joins TRBV29-1 to TRBJ1-2, with D unclear. Germline V gene data show CDR1 as SQVTM and CDR2 as ANQGSEA. This CDR3 is built from 13 residues. V lost 7 bases and J lost 0, with 12 bases in between. CDR3 nucleotide sequence: TGCAGCGCCCCATCCGGGGCTAACTATGGCTACACCTTC. This encodes CSAPSGANYGYTF.

The chain joins TRBV12-3 or TRBV12-4 to TRBJ2-7, with a tentative D call TRBD2 (5 bases). Deletions cut 6 bases from V and 4 bases from J, with 13 bases between. The CDR3 runs 13 residues. The CDR3 DNA reads TGTGCCAGCAGCCCGGGGAGTAGGTACGAGCAGTACTTC. Protein: CASSPGSRYEQYF.

V usage is TRBV7-9 and J usage is TRBJ2-1, with TRBD2 matching over 9 bases. Germline-derived CDR1 and CDR2 are SEHNR and FQNEAQ (reference sequence). Losses at the gene ends were 5 bases for V and 0 bases for J; bases not matched to a gene: 5. The CDR3 loop spans 16 amino acids. The CDR3 bases are TGTGCCAGCAGCGGCCTTAGCGGGAGCTCCTACAATGAGCAGTTCTTC. Amino acid sequence: CASSGLSGSSYNEQFF.

The genes are TRBV30 and TRBJ1-1; 8 positions match TRBD1. J was trimmed by 1 base and V by 0 bases; bases with no gene match: 4. The CDR3 covers 15 residues. CDR1 and CDR2 (germline): GTSNPN, SVGIG (reference sequence). The CDR3 nucleotides are TGTGCCTGGAGTGTCGCCGGGACAGGGAACACTGAAGCTTTCTTT. It encodes CAWSVAGTGNTEAFF.

The CDR3 DNA reads TGTGCCAGTACCCTTGGAGAGACAGGAGGATACGACGAGCAGTACTTC. The encoded protein is CASTLGETGGYDEQYF. The chain links TRBV19 to TRBJ2-7; TRBD1 is a possible D gene (6 bases). Between the trimmed V and J ends, which lost 7 bases and 5 bases, there was a span of 24 bases. Per germline, CDR1 LNHDA and CDR2 SQIVND (reference sequence). CDR3 length equals 16 residues. Together with reference TRBV19 and TRBJ2-7, the CDR3 gives the full variable domain: DGGITQSPKYLFRKEGQNVTLSCEQNLNHDAMYWYRQDPGQGLRLIYYSQIVNDFQKGDIAEGYSVSREKKESFPLTVTSAQKNPTAFYLCASTLGETGGYDEQYFGPGTRLTVT.

The J gene is TRBJ2-7, the V gene TRBV19; D could derive from TRBD1 or TRBD2 (5 bases each). V shed 4 bases and J shed 1 base, with 11 bases lying between them. This CDR3 is built from 14 residues. Germline CDR1 and CDR2: LNHDA and SQIVND (reference sequence). The CDR3 loop is CASSTRDGSYEQYF. In DNA form, the CDR3 reads TGTGCCAGTAGTACAAGGGACGGATCCTACGAGCAGTACTTC.

This chain connects TRBV6-5 to TRBJ2-7, with unresolved D. V dropped 0 bases and J dropped 4 bases, with 10 bases sitting between them. This CDR3 spans 14 amino acids. In germline, CDR1 is MNHEY, CDR2 SVGAGI. CDR3 DNA: TGTGCCAGCAGTTACTCGACGGTGGGTTACGAGCAGTACTTC. Its protein product is CASSYSTVGYEQYF.

The chain employs TRBV28 and TRBJ2-7; no definite D call. Trimming took 4 bases from V and 3 from J, leaving 10 bases between them. CDR1 and CDR2 from the germline V gene are MDHEN and SYDVKM. This CDR3 region has 13 residues. CDR3 in DNA: TGTGCCAGCAGTTCGACAAGCCGCTACGAGCAGTACTTC. This encodes CASSSTSRYEQYF.

V and J are TRBV7-8 and TRBJ1-1; the D gene is possibly TRBD1 (6 bases). V gave up 3 bases and J gave up 6 bases, with 14 bases separating them. The CDR3 runs to 14 residues. The germline V gene has CDR1 SGHVS and CDR2 FQNEAQ. CDR3 sequence (DNA): TGTGCCAGCAGCTTCAGGGGAGTAATCGCTGAAGCTTTCTTT. This translates into CASSFRGVIAEAFF. The variable domain in full, with the rest retrieved from reference TRBV7-8 and TRBJ1-1, is GAGVSQSPRYKVAKRGQDVALRCDPISGHVSLFWYQQALGQGPEFLTYFQNEAQLDKSGLPSDRFFAERPEGSVSTLKIQRTQQEDSAVYLCASSFRGVIAEAFFGQGTRLTVV.

The rearrangement joins TRBV30 to TRBJ1-3; no clear D gene. The V gene's germline CDR1 is GTSNPN and CDR2 SVGIG (reference sequence). Trimming left V 0 bases short and J 2 bases short, with 8 bases between. There are 14 residues in the CDR3. DNA of the CDR3: TGTGCCTGGAGTGTAACCAGACCTGGAAACACCATATATTTT. Amino acids: CAWSVTRPGNTIYF.

The chain carries TRBV15 and TRBJ1-5; D is ambiguous. Germline V gives CDR1 LNHNV, CDR2 YYDKDF (reference sequence). Trimming shortened V by 1 base and J by 7 bases, and 14 bases separated the two germline ends. CDR3 size: 15 residues. CDR3 in DNA: TGTGCCACCAGCAGAGTAGGAGGGCGGATCCAGCCCCAGCATTTT. Translation gives CATSRVGGRIQPQHF.

The chain combines TRBV14 with TRBJ2-3, with D possibly being TRBD1 or TRBD2 (5 bases each). CDR1 SGHDN and CDR2 FVKESK come from the germline V gene. V lost 1 base, J lost 1 base, and 9 bases lay in between. This CDR3 comprises 15 residues. The CDR3 nucleotides are TGTGCCAGCAGCCAAGTCCGGGGCGGCACAGATACGCAGTATTTT. This sequence encodes CASSQVRGGTDTQYF.

The chain couples TRBV28 to TRBJ2-1; 9 bases are a match to TRBD1. The CDR3 totals 15 residues. V was pared by 0 bases and J by 6 bases, with 3 bases of the junction left unmatched. Germline CDR1 is MDHEN and CDR2 is SYDVKM. The CDR3 DNA sequence: TGTGCCAGCAGTTTATGGGACAGGGGTGGCAATGAGCAGTTCTTC. Protein product: CASSLWDRGGNEQFF.

The chain recombines TRBV12-5 with TRBJ2-5, with a possible D match to TRBD1 (5 bases). The CDR3 consists of 13 residues. Trimming left V 2 bases short and J 3 bases short, with 7 bases between. Germline CDR1 and CDR2: LGHNT and FRNRAP. The DNA for the CDR3 is TGTGCTAGTGGTTTGACCAGGGAAGAGACCCAGTACTTC. It yields the protein CASGLTREETQYF.

The V gene is TRBV10-2, the J gene TRBJ1-3; D unresolved. Germline V lookup: CDR1 WSHSY, CDR2 SAAADI. The CDR3 covers 15 residues. V was shortened by 8 bases and J by 0 bases, with 14 bases between the two germline ends. The CDR3 sequence: CASEGRTASGNTIYF. DNA of the CDR3: TGCGCCAGCGAAGGACGGACCGCCTCTGGAAACACCATATATTTT.

This chain uses TRBV2 with TRBJ1-5; D gene uncertain. Per the germline V gene, CDR1 is SNHLY and CDR2 is FYNNEI. V was cut by 6 bases and J by 4 bases, with 25 bases left in between. This CDR3 is 18 amino acids long. This CDR3 is CASRSPGGLGSSNQPQHF. The CDR3 nucleotides read TGTGCCAGCAGGTCACCGGGAGGCTTAGGATCTTCAAATCAGCCCCAGCATTTT.

The gene calls are TRBV7-8 and TRBJ2-3, with 9 bases lining up with TRBD1. Looked up from germline, CDR1 is SGHVS and CDR2 is FQNEAQ. Germline trimming cut 3 bases from V and 0 bases from J; bases unmatched to any gene: 1. The CDR3 has 15 residues. The DNA for the CDR3 is TGTGCCAGCAGCTTTGGACAGGGGAGCACAGATACGCAGTATTTT. Translated, it gives CASSFGQGSTDTQYF.

As regards this clone: Other DNA variants within this sample encode the same CDR3. The V gene is TRBV19, the J gene TRBJ2-6, with a possible D match to TRBD1 (5 bases). The germline gives CDR1 LNHDA, CDR2 SQIVND (reference sequence). V was cut by 7 bases and J by 1 base, with 8 bases left in between. There are 14 residues in the CDR3. CDR3 loop: CASTPGSGANVLTF. CDR3 bases: TGTGCCAGTACCCCAGGGTCTGGGGCCAACGTCCTGACTTTC.

CDR3 sequence: CASSQEGVGQETQYF. The CDR3 DNA reads TGCGCCAGCAGCCAAGAGGGTGTGGGCCAAGAGACCCAGTACTTC. V is TRBV4-3 and J is TRBJ2-5; D is unclear. Germline loops: CDR1 LGHNA, CDR2 YSLEER. The CDR3 sequence is 15 residues long. Trimming cost V 0 bases and J 1 base, with 9 bases left between them.